The entry below describes one T cell receptor (beta chain). These data belong to a study of cytomegalovirus exposure and HLA in healthy donors. The PCR ran on 60 Vbeta and 13 Jbeta primers. Only in-frame clones appear in the TCRdb table, and some are missing; sequencing was by immunoSEQ multiplex PCR. The sample has some 190,000 clones, 76% seen once. This CDR3 comprises 16 residues. Germline V CDR1 and CDR2: SGHTA, FQGTGA. V was pared by 5 bases and J by 6 bases, with 7 bases of the junction left unmatched. The receptor was derived from a man between 18 and 35 years old in good health and CMV-seronegative. Sequencing used PBMCs. V gene TRBV7-3 combines with J gene TRBJ2-2, with 12 bases that match TRBD2. CDR3 residues: CASSRRRLAGAGELFF. The CDR3 nucleotides are TGTGCCAGCAGCCGACGTAGACTAGCGGGGGCCGGGGAGCTGTTTTTT.